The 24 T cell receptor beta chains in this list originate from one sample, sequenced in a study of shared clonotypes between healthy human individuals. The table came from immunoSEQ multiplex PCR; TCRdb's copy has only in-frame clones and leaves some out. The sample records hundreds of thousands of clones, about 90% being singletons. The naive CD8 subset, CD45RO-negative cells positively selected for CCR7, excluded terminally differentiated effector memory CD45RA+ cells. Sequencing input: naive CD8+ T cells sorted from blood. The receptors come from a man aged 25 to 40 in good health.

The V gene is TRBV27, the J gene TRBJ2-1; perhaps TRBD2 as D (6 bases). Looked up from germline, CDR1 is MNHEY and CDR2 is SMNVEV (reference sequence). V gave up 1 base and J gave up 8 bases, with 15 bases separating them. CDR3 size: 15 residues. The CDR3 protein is CASSLYAGSVDEQFF. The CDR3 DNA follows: TGTGCCAGCAGTTTATATGCCGGGAGTGTCGATGAGCAGTTCTTC.

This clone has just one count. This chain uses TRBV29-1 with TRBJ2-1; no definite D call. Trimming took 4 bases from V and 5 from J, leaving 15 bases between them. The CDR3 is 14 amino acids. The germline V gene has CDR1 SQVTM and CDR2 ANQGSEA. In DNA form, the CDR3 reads TGCAGCGTTGCGCCACATGATTCTCACAATGAGCAGTTCTTC. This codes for CSVAPHDSHNEQFF.

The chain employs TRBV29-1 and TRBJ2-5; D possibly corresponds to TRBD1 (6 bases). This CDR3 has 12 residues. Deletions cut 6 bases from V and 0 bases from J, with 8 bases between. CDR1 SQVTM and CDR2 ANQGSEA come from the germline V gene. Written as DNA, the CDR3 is TGCAGCGTCGGACAGTACCAAGAGACCCAGTACTTC. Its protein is CSVGQYQETQYF.

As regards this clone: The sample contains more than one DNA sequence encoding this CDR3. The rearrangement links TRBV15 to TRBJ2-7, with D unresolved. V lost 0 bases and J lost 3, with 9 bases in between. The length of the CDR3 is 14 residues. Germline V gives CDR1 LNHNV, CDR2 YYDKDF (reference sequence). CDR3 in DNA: TGTGCCACCAGCAGAGATCTCTCTTTCTACGAGCAGTACTTC. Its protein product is CATSRDLSFYEQYF.

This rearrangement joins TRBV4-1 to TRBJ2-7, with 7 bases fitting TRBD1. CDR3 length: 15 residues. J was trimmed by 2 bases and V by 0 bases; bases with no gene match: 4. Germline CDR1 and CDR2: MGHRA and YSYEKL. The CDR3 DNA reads TGCGCCAGCAGCCAAGATTGGGACAGTACCTACGAGCAGTACTTC. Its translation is CASSQDWDSTYEQYF.

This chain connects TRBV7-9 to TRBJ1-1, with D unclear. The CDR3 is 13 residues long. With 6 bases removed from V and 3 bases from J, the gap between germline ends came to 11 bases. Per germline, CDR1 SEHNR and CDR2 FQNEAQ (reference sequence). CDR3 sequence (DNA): TGTGCCAGCAGGGCCCCCGGCGACACTGAAGCTTTCTTT. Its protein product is CASRAPGDTEAFF.

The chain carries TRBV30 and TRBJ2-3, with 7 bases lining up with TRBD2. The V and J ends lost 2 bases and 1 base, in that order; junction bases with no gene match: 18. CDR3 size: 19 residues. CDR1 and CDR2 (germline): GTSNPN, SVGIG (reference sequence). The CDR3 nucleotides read TGTGCCTGGAGTAGTCGGGCTAGCGGAGCGCTGCCCGGCACAGATACGCAGTATTTT. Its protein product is CAWSSRASGALPGTDTQYF.

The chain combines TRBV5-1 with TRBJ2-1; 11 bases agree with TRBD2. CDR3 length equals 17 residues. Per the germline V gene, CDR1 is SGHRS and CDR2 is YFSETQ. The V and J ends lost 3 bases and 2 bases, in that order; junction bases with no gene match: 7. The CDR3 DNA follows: TGCGCCAGCAGCTATGGACTAGCGGGCTTTACCTACAATGAGCAGTTCTTC. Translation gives CASSYGLAGFTYNEQFF.

The CDR3 loop is CASSFVAGEQFF. The CDR3 DNA is TGTGCCAGCAGCTTTGTTGCGGGTGAGCAGTTCTTC. J is TRBJ2-1 and V is TRBV7-9, with a possible D match to TRBD2 (5 bases). The CDR3 runs 12 residues. The germline V gene encodes CDR1 SEHNR and CDR2 FQNEAQ (reference sequence). Between the trimmed V and J ends, which lost 3 bases and 9 bases, there was a span of 9 bases.

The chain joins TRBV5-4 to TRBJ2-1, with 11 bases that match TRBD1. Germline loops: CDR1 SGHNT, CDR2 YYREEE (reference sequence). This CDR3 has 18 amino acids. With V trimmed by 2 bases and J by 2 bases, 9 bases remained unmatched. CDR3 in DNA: TGTGCCAGCAGCTTAATGATAAAGGGACAGGGGGCCTACAATGAGCAGTTCTTC. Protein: CASSLMIKGQGAYNEQFF.

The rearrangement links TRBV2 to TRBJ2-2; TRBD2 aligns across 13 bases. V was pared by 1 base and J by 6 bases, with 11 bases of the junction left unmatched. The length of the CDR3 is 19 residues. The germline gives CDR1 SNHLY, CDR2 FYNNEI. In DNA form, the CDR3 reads TGTGCCAGCAGTGAAGAGGGGACTAGCGGGATGAGGGGGGCCGGGGAGCTGTTTTTT. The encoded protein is CASSEEGTSGMRGAGELFF.

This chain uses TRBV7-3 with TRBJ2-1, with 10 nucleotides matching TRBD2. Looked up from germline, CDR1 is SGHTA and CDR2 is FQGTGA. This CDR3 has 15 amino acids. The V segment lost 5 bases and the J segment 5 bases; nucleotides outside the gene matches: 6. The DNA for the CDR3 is TGTGCCAGCAGCAAGAGCGGGAGGGCCCACAATGAGCAGTTCTTC. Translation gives CASSKSGRAHNEQFF.

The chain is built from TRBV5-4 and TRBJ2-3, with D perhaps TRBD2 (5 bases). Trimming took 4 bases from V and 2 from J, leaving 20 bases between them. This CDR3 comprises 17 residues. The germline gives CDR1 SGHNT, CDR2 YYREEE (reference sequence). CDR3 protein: CASSPIGIVGTTDTQYF. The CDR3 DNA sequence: TGTGCCAGCAGCCCGATCGGGATTGTCGGAACCACAGATACGCAGTATTTT.

The CDR3: CASSGTSAQFF. CDR3 DNA: TGCGCCAGCAGTGGTACTAGCGCGCAGTTCTTC. The chain is built from TRBV10-1 and TRBJ2-1; TRBD2 aligns across 7 bases. There are 11 residues in the CDR3. Germline lookup yields CDR1 WNHNN and CDR2 SYGVQD (reference sequence). V trimming: 4 bases; J trimming: 12 bases; junction bases outside the gene matches: 3.

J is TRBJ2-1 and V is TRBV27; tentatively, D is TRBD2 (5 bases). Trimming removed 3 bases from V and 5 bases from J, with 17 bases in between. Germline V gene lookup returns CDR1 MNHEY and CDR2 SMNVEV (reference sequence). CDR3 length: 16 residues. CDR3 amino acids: CASSFRRFLGNNEQFF. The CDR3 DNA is TGTGCCAGCAGTTTTAGGCGTTTCCTCGGGAACAATGAGCAGTTCTTC.

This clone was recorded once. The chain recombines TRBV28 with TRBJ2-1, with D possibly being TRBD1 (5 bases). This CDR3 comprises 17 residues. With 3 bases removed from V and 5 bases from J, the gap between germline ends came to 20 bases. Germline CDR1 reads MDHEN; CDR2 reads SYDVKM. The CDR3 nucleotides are TGTGCCAGCAGTTTCCCCCTAGGACATTTATCCAACAATGAGCAGTTCTTC. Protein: CASSFPLGHLSNNEQFF.

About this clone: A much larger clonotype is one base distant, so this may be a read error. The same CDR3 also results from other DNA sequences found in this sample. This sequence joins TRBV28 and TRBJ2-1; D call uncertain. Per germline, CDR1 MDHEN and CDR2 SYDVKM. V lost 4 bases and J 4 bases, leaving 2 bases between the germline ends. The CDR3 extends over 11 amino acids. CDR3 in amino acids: CASSSYNEQFF. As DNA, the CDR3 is TGTGCCAGCAGTTCTTACAATGAGCAGTTCTTC.

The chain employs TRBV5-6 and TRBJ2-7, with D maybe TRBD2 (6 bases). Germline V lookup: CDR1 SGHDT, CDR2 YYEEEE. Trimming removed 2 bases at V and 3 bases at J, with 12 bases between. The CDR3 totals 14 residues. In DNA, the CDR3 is TGTGCCAGCAGCTTCGGCGGGATCGGCTACGAGCAGTACTTC. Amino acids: CASSFGGIGYEQYF.

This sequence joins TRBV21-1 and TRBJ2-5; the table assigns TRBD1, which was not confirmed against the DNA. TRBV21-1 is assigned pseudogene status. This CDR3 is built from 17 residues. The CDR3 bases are TGTGCCAGCAACACAGGACGGTGGACGCTCCTTCAAGAGACCCAGTACTTC. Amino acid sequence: CASNTGRWTLLQETQYF.

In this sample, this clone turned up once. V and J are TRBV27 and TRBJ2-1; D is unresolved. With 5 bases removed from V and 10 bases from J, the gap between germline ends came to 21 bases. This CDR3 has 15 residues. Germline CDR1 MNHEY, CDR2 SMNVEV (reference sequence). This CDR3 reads CASSPPATEFREQFF. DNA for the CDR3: TGTGCCAGCAGTCCCCCTGCGACGGAGTTTCGGGAGCAGTTCTTC.

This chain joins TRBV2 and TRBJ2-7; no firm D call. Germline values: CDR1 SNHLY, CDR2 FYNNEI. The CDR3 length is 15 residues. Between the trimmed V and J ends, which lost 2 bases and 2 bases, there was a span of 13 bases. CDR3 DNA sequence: TGTGCCAGCAGTGAAATGGCAGGATTTGCCTACGAGCAGTACTTC. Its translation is CASSEMAGFAYEQYF.

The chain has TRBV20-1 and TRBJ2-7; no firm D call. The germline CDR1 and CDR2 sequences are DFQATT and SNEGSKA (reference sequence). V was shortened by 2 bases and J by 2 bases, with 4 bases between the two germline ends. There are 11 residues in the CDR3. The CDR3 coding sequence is TGCAGTGCTAGACTAGCCTACGAGCAGTACTTC. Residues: CSARLAYEQYF.

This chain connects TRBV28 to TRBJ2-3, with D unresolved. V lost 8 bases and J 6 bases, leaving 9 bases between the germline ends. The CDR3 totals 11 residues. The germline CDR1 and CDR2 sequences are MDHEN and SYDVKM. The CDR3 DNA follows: TGTGCCAGCCGAAGCGTGGATACGCAGTATTTT. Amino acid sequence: CASRSVDTQYF.

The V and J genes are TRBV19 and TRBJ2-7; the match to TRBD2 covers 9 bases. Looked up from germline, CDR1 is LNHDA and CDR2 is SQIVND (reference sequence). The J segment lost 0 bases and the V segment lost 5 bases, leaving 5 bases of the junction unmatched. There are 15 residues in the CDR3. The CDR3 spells CASSLSGRSSYEQYF. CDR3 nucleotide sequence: TGTGCCAGTAGTTTAAGCGGGAGGAGCTCCTACGAGCAGTACTTC. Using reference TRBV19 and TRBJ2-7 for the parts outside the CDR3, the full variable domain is DGGITQSPKYLFRKEGQNVTLSCEQNLNHDAMYWYRQDPGQGLRLIYYSQIVNDFQKGDIAEGYSVSREKKESFPLTVTSAQKNPTAFYLCASSLSGRSSYEQYFGPGTRLTVT.